A selection of T cell receptor beta chains follows, all from one sample in a study of PD-L1 blockade in urothelial cancer. TCRdb's table, derived via immunoSEQ multiplex PCR, lists solely in-frame clones and lacks some. The sample contains about 39,000 clones, roughly 80% of which appear only once. The sample in question was PBMCs, obtained around atezolizumab (anti-PD-L1) treatment. Source of these receptors: a man in his forties with urothelial cancer. The CDR3 runs from the conserved cysteine through the conserved F or W. Fields, in order: clone size, D gene, J gene, V gene, CDR3 protein, CDR3 DNA. The D gene is left open where the match is weak. Clone size is not always given. Where it is, it says once, few, many or a class for expanded clones.

>once|-|TRBJ2-3|TRBV28
CASSYGGSTDTQYF
TGTGCCAGCAGTTATGGCGGAAGCACAGATACGCAGTATTTT
>-|-|TRBJ1-5|TRBV4-1
CASSQDWREKIQPQHF
TGCGCCAGCAGCCAAGATTGGAGAGAGAAGATTCAGCCCCAGCATTTT
>-|-|TRBJ2-7|TRBV5-6
CASSLALSEQYF
TGTGCCAGCAGCTTGGCCCTCAGCGAGCAGTACTTC
>-|-|TRBJ2-1|TRBV28
CASSLERLEQFF
TGTGCCAGCAGTTTGGAGCGGCTTGAGCAGTTCTTC
>-|-|TRBJ2-7|TRBV9
CAITSVTGYEQYF
TGTGCCATCACTTCAGTAACAGGCTACGAGCAGTACTTC
>-|-|TRBJ2-2|TRBV11-2
CASSWGVNTGELFF
TGTGCCAGCAGCTGGGGGGTAAACACCGGGGAGCTGTTTTTT
>-|-|TRBJ1-1|TRBV5-1
CASSRATGNTEAFF
TGCGCCAGCAGCAGGGCGACAGGAAACACTGAAGCTTTCTTT
>once|TRBD1|TRBJ1-3|TRBV9
CASSFLEGGRFGSGNTIYF
TGTGCCAGCAGCTTTCTTGAAGGGGGCCGATTTGGATCCGGAAACACCATATATTTT
>-|-|TRBJ2-7|TRBV28
CASSQAAVIYEQYF
TGTGCCAGCAGTCAGGCAGCTGTTATCTACGAGCAGTACTTC
>-|-|TRBJ2-7|TRBV30
CAWTPPSTYEQYF
TGTGCCTGGACGCCTCCCTCCACTTACGAGCAGTACTTC
>-|-|TRBJ2-5|TRBV7-9
CASSLARQGETQYF
TGTGCCAGCAGCTTAGCGAGGCAGGGTGAGACCCAGTACTTC
>once|TRBD2|TRBJ2-1|TRBV6-6
CASSYKRDLYNEQFF
TGTGCCAGCAGTTACAAGCGGGATCTCTACAATGAGCAGTTCTTC
>-|-|TRBJ1-3|TRBV6-1
CASSDMGRSTGNTIYF
TGTGCCAGCAGTGACATGGGCAGATCTACTGGAAACACCATATATTTT
>once|-|TRBJ1-3|TRBV18
CASSPTGPSSGNTIYF
TGTGCCAGCTCACCAACAGGGCCGAGCTCTGGAAACACCATATATTTT
>-|TRBD2|TRBJ2-1|TRBV19
CASSILAPLAGEGNEQFF
TGTGCCAGTAGTATTCTCGCGCCACTAGCGGGAGAGGGGAATGAGCAGTTCTTC
>few|-|TRBJ1-3|TRBV5-8
CASSLAGFSGNTIYF
TGTGCCAGCAGCTTGGCAGGATTCTCTGGAAACACCATATATTTT
>-|TRBD1|TRBJ2-7|TRBV4-3
CASSPQSGGYRGNEQYF
TGCGCCAGCAGCCCGCAAAGTGGGGGGTACAGGGGGAACGAGCAGTACTTC
>medium-sized|-|TRBJ1-1|TRBV28
CASCPSGPSPRMNTEAFF
TGTGCCAGCTGTCCCTCTGGGCCCAGCCCTCGTATGAACACTGAAGCTTTCTTT
>-|-|TRBJ1-2|TRBV5-1
CASSLPSNYGYTF
TGCGCCAGCAGCTTGCCCTCCAACTATGGCTACACCTTC
>-|TRBD2|TRBJ2-2|TRBV9
CASSVLSGAFFGELFF
TGTGCCAGCAGCGTCCTTAGCGGGGCATTTTTCGGGGAGCTGTTTTTT
>-|-|TRBJ2-1|TRBV28
CASSLHSSSYNEQFF
TGTGCCAGCAGTCTCCACTCGAGCTCCTACAATGAGCAGTTCTTC
>-|TRBD1|TRBJ2-5|TRBV5-1
CASSHSGTGGLETQYF
TGCGCCAGCAGCCATTCCGGGACAGGGGGGTTGGAGACCCAGTACTTC
>-|TRBD2|TRBJ2-2|TRBV19
CASIAGGPRTGELFF
TGTGCCAGTATAGCGGGAGGGCCTAGAACCGGGGAGCTGTTTTTT
>-|-|TRBJ1-2|TRBV30
CAFGTYGYTF
TGTGCCTTCGGGACTTATGGCTACACCTTC
>-|TRBD1|TRBJ1-1|TRBV28
CASGDRGEWTEAFF
TGTGCCAGCGGGGACAGGGGAGAATGGACTGAAGCTTTCTTT
>-|-|TRBJ1-3|TRBV28
CASRSGSSGNTIYF
TGTGCCAGCAGGTCGGGTAGCTCTGGAAACACCATATATTTT
>-|TRBD1|TRBJ2-5|TRBV5-1
CASSLGRDRGLYRETQYF
TGCGCCAGCAGCTTGGGACGGGACAGGGGATTATACCGGGAGACCCAGTACTTC
>-|TRBD2|TRBJ2-1|TRBV7-6
CASSRAGTTNNEQFF
TGTGCCAGCAGCCGAGCCGGGACTACCAACAATGAGCAGTTCTTC